Sequencing of this T cell receptor beta chain was carried out in a study of blood T cell repertoires in COVID-19. The data were produced by immunoSEQ multiplex PCR, yet TCRdb's version contains in-frame clones alone and is incomplete. The sample records about 240,000 clones, about four fifths being singletons. Within 2 weeks of study entry, exposed participants had contacted a PCR-confirmed or clinician-diagnosed COVID-19 case. The germline V gene encodes CDR1 SGHNT and CDR2 YYREEE (reference sequence). The germline V and J ends were trimmed by 0 bases and 0 bases, with 7 bases remaining between them. This CDR3 has 15 residues.

The specimen was PBMCs or T cells enriched from blood (not recorded which). The chain combines TRBV5-4 with TRBJ1-5, with no clear D. This clonotype originated in a woman aged 40 to 50 who had been exposed to COVID-19. CDR3: CASSLDKNSNQPQHF. DNA of the CDR3: TGTGCCAGCAGCTTGGACAAGAATAGCAATCAGCCCCAGCATTTT.